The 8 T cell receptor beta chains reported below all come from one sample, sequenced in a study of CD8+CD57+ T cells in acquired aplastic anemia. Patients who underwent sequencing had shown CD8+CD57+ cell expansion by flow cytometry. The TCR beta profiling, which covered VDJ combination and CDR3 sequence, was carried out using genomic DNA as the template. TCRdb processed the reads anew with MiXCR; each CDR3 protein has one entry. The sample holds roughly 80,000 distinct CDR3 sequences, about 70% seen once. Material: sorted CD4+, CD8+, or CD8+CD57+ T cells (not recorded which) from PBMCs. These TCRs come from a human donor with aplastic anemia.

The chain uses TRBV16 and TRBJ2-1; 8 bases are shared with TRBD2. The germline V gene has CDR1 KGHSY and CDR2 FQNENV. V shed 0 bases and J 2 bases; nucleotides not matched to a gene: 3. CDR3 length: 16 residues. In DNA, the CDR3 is TGTGCCAGCAGCCAATCTGGCGGGGGGACCTACAATGAGCAGTTCTTC. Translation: CASSQSGGGTYNEQFF.

CDR3: CASSSGLAGEYEQYF. CDR3 nucleotides: TGCGCCAGCAGCTCCGGACTAGCGGGGGAGTACGAGCAGTACTTC. The chain uses TRBV10-2 and TRBJ2-7, with 13 bases fitting TRBD2. The CDR3 sequence is 15 residues long. Germline V gene data show CDR1 as WSHSY and CDR2 as SAAADI. V trimming: 6 bases; J trimming: 4 bases; junction bases outside the gene matches: 6.

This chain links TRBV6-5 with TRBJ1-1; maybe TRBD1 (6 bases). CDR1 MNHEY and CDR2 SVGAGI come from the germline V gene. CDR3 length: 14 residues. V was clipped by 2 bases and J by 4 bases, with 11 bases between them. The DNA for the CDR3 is TGTGCCAGCAGTTACGCAGGGGTGAGCACTGAAGCTTTCTTT. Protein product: CASSYAGVSTEAFF.

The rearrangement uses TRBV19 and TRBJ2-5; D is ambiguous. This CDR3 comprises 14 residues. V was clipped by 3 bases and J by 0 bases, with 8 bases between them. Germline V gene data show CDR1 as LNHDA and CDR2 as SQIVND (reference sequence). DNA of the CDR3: TGTGCCAGTAGTATCGGAACCGACCAAGAGACCCAGTACTTC. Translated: CASSIGTDQETQYF. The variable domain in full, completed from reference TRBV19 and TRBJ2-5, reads DGGITQSPKYLFRKEGQNVTLSCEQNLNHDAMYWYRQDPGQGLRLIYYSQIVNDFQKGDIAEGYSVSREKKESFPLTVTSAQKNPTAFYLCASSIGTDQETQYFGPGTRLLVL.

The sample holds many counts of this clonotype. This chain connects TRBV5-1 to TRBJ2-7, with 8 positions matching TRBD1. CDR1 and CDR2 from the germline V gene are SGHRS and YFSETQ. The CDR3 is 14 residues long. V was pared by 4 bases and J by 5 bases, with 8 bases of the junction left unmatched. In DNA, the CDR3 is TGCGCCAGCAGCCGGGTAGGACAGGGTGACGAGCAGTACTTC. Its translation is CASSRVGQGDEQYF.

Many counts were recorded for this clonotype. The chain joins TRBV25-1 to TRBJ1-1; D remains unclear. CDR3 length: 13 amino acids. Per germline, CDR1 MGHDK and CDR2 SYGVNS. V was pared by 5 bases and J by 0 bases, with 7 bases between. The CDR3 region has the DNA TGTGCCAGCAGTAAATCAGTGAACACTGAAGCTTTCTTT. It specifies CASSKSVNTEAFF.

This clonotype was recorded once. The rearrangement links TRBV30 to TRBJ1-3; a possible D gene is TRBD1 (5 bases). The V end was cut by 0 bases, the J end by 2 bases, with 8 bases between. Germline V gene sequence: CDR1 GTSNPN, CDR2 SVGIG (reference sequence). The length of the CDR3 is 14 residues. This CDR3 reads CAWSVPGTGNTIYF. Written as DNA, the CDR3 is TGTGCCTGGAGTGTCCCAGGGACTGGAAACACCATATATTTT.

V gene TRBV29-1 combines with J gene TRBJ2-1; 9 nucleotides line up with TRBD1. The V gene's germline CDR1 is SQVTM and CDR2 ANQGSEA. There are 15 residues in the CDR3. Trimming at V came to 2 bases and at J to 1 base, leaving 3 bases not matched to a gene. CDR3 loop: CSVETGGSSYNEQFF. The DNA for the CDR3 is TGCAGCGTTGAAACAGGGGGCTCATCCTACAATGAGCAGTTCTTC.